The 16 T cell receptor beta chains presented below share a single source sample, sequenced in a study of regulatory T cells in long-lasting Graves disease (dated by TCRdb to the early 2020s). The time point label, read with the paper, signifies: newly diagnosed GD, antithyroid drugs for less than 3 months. For both TCR sequencing and RNA sequencing, RNA was extracted from PBMCs in TRIzol. Libraries were built with multiplex PCR. The sample was run on an Illumina HiSeq 4000. TCR beta libraries were built with iRepertoire HTBI primers and Arm-PCR amplification of CDR3 regions. TCRdb ran its own pipeline on the public reads, namely fastp trimming at Q25 and MiXCR clone calling, and kept in-frame beta chains. CDR3 protein sequences are deduplicated, and each keeps its most common genes and DNA. This sample is represented by about 610,000 distinct CDR3 sequences; around 16% of them were singletons. The ten largest clones take up 12% of the sample.

The same data also contributed to another study, on T cells in Graves' hyperthyroidism and ophthalmopathy.

The specimen was peripheral blood mononuclear cells (PBMCs), collected at new diagnosis, from a patient treated with antithyroid drugs. These receptors were collected from a man younger than 35 with Graves disease. Donor details come from another sample of the same person, matched by shared clones.

The CDR3 is CASSRTDRGYNEQFF. CDR3 DNA: TGTGCCAGCAGCCGGACCGACCGAGGATACAATGAGCAGTTCTTC. The rearrangement uses TRBV9 and TRBJ2-1; D ambiguous. This CDR3 region has 15 residues. Deletions cut 4 bases from V and 4 bases from J, with 15 bases between. Germline CDR1 and CDR2: SGDLS and YYNGEE.

This rearrangement joins TRBV7-8 to TRBJ1-5; D is uncertain. The CDR3 runs to 14 residues. CDR1 is SGHVS, CDR2 FQNEAQ, per germline. Trimming left V 1 base short and J 9 bases short, with 13 bases between. In nucleotides, the CDR3 is TGTGCCAGCAGCTTAGACCCTATCTGGGGGCCCCAGCATTTT. This gives the protein CASSLDPIWGPQHF.

Details on this clonotype: A far larger clone lies a single base away; this is likely a read error. The genes are TRBV2 and TRBJ2-3, with TRBD2 matching 7 bases. In germline, CDR1 is SNHLY, CDR2 FYNNEI. CDR3 length equals 14 residues. This CDR3 reads CASGEGRATDTQYF. Here the CDR3 DNA reads TGTGCCAGCGGTGAAGGGAGGGCCACAGATACGCAGTATTTT.

The table lists this clonotype with a few counts. The V call is TRBV6-2 or TRBV6-3, the J call TRBJ2-7; perhaps TRBD1 as D (5 bases). The germline V gene encodes CDR1 MNHEY and CDR2 SVGEGT. The germline V and J ends were trimmed by 2 bases and 2 bases, with 13 bases remaining between them. The length of the CDR3 is 15 residues. The CDR3 loop is CASSYSHRLPYEQYF. In nucleotides, the CDR3 is TGTGCCAGCAGTTACAGCCACAGGCTGCCCTACGAGCAGTACTTC.

The CDR3 loop reads CASKRTGESWHF. Here the CDR3 DNA reads TGTGCCAGCAAGCGGACAGGGGAAAGTTGGCATTTT. V and J are TRBV27 and TRBJ1-5, with 9 bases matching TRBD1. CDR3 length: 12 residues. Germline V gene sequence: CDR1 MNHEY, CDR2 SMNVEV (reference sequence). J was trimmed by 15 bases and V by 7 bases; bases with no gene match: 10.

The table lists this clonotype with many counts. This chain connects TRBV6-2 or TRBV6-3 to TRBJ1-2; a weak D match, TRBD1 (5 bases). V lost 6 bases and J lost 4, with 15 bases in between. Germline lookup yields CDR1 MNHEY and CDR2 SVGEGT. This CDR3 spans 14 amino acids. Here the CDR3 reads CASRLQAGGYGYTF. DNA for the CDR3: TGTGCCAGCAGATTACAGGCAGGAGGCTATGGCTACACCTTC.

The J gene is TRBJ2-3, the V gene TRBV9; D is perhaps TRBD1 or TRBD2 (5 bases each). The CDR3 is made up of 15 amino acids. Germline CDR1 is SGDLS and CDR2 is YYNGEE. The V end lost 3 bases, the J end lost 2 bases, and 13 bases lay between the germline ends. The CDR3 reads CASSDRGRDTDTQYF. The CDR3 bases are TGTGCCAGCAGCGACCGGGGCAGGGACACAGATACGCAGTATTTT.

This clonotype was seen a few times. The V call is TRBV15, the J call TRBJ1-1; D ambiguous. Trimming took 2 bases from V and 4 from J, leaving 8 bases between them. This CDR3 contains 13 residues. Germline CDR1 LNHNV, CDR2 YYDKDF (reference sequence). Here the CDR3 reads CATSRPDGTEAFF. As DNA, the CDR3 is TGTGCCACCAGCAGACCCGACGGCACTGAAGCTTTCTTT.

This clonotype was observed a handful of times. The chain is built from TRBV18 and TRBJ2-4; D unclear. Deletions cut 4 bases from V and 0 bases from J, with 10 bases between. The CDR3 contains 15 residues. CDR1 is KGHSH, CDR2 LQKENI, per germline. Here the CDR3 DNA reads TGTGCCAGCTCACAAAACGAACTAGCCAAAAACATTCAGTACTTC. Translated: CASSQNELAKNIQYF.

The chain combines TRBV25-1 with TRBJ2-2; a weak D match, TRBD2 (6 bases). This CDR3 is 16 amino acids long. The V and J ends lost 1 base and 2 bases respectively, with 11 bases between them. Germline-derived CDR1 and CDR2 are MGHDK and SYGVNS. The CDR3 loop is CASSESQGLNTGELFF. The CDR3 nucleotides read TGTGCCAGCAGTGAATCCCAGGGACTCAACACCGGGGAGCTGTTTTTT.

This clonotype was counted ten times or more. The chain recombines TRBV28 with TRBJ2-7; D could derive from TRBD1 or TRBD2 (5 bases each). The germline CDR1 and CDR2 sequences are MDHEN and SYDVKM. The CDR3 length is 14 residues. The V and J ends lost 6 bases and 5 bases respectively, with 17 bases between them. The CDR3 region is CASSTPGGRNEQYF. DNA for the CDR3: TGTGCCAGCAGCACCCCTGGGGGTCGTAACGAGCAGTACTTC. Together with reference TRBV28 and TRBJ2-7, the CDR3 gives the full variable domain: DVKVTQSSRYLVKRTGEKVFLECVQDMDHENMFWYRQDPGLGLRLIYFSYDVKMKEKGDIPEGYSVSREKKERFSLILESASTNQTSMYLCASSTPGGRNEQYFGPGTRLTVT.

The chain couples TRBV19 to TRBJ2-1; no firm D call. This CDR3 spans 18 amino acids. In germline, CDR1 is LNHDA, CDR2 SQIVND (reference sequence). The ends were cut back, 4 bases at V and 0 bases at J, with 19 bases in the middle. For the CDR3, the DNA is TGTGCCAGTAGTAACCCTACCGTTTCTCCAAGCTCCTACAATGAGCAGTTCTTC. This gives the protein CASSNPTVSPSSYNEQFF.

This clonotype was seen repeatedly, ten times or more. V usage is TRBV6-1 and J usage is TRBJ1-5, with a possible D match to TRBD1 (5 bases). CDR3 length: 16 residues. Per the germline V gene, CDR1 is MNHNS and CDR2 is SASEGT. Trimming pared 2 bases from V and 4 bases from J, leaving 15 bases between. The DNA of the CDR3 is TGTGCCAGCAGTGAACGGGGGGTTACGAGGAATCAGCCCCAGCATTTT. This gives the protein CASSERGVTRNQPQHF.

This chain connects TRBV5-1 to TRBJ2-7, with 13 bases lining up with TRBD2. Germline V lookup: CDR1 SGHRS, CDR2 YFSETQ. V shed 5 bases, J shed 0 bases, and the junction held 5 bases outside the gene matches. The CDR3 covers 16 residues. DNA for the CDR3: TGCGCCAGCAGACAAGGGACTAGCGGGGCCTCCTACGAGCAGTACTTC. Translation: CASRQGTSGASYEQYF. Complete variable domain (other parts from reference TRBV5-1 and TRBJ2-7): KAGVTQTPRYLIKTRGQQVTLSCSPISGHRSVSWYQQTPGQGLQFLFEYFSETQRNKGNFPGRFSGRQFSNSRSEMNVSTLELGDSALYLCASRQGTSGASYEQYFGPGTRLTVT.

This chain uses TRBV3-1 with TRBJ2-1; 11 bases agree with TRBD2. V gave up 1 base and J gave up 6 bases; unmatched junction bases: 8. Germline V gene sequence: CDR1 LGHDT, CDR2 YNNKEL (reference sequence). The CDR3 covers 17 residues. The CDR3 reads CASSQAPIAGGGNEQFF. The CDR3 DNA is TGTGCCAGCAGCCAAGCCCCTATAGCGGGAGGGGGCAATGAGCAGTTCTTC.

The CDR3 loop reads CATSQRAASTDTQYF. CDR3 nucleotide sequence: TGTGCCACCAGCCAGCGCGCGGCTAGCACAGATACGCAGTATTTT. J is TRBJ2-3 and V is TRBV15; D gene unclear. Germline-derived CDR1 and CDR2 are LNHNV and YYDKDF (reference sequence). The CDR3 sequence is 15 residues long. Trimming stripped 5 bases from V and 0 bases from J, with 12 bases between.